This is a list of T cell receptor beta chains from one sample in a study of T cells in Graves' hyperthyroidism and ophthalmopathy. TCRdb independently ran MiXCR on the multiplex PCR reads; one entry per CDR3 protein. The repertoire holds approximately 480,000 distinct CDR3 sequences, with 20% as singletons. The material sequenced was blood. The source of these receptors is a young man with Graves' hyperthyroidism. CDR3s include the opening cysteine and the closing phenylalanine or tryptophan. The D gene is left open where the match is weak. Some rows have no size entry. The others give once, few or many, or a class for an expanded clone.

j_gene: TRBJ1-5
v_gene: TRBV5-1
abundance: many
d_gene: -
CDR3nt: TGCGCCAGCAGCCCGGGACTGTCTAATCAGCCCCAGCATTTT
CDR3aa: CASSPGLSNQPQHF

j_gene: TRBJ1-5
v_gene: TRBV20-1
abundance: -
d_gene: -
CDR3nt: TGCAGTGCGCAACAAGGCAATCAGCTCCAGCATTTT
CDR3aa: CSAQQGNQLQHF

j_gene: TRBJ2-7
v_gene: TRBV30
abundance: many
d_gene: -
CDR3nt: TGTGCCTGGAGACAGGGAGCCTACGAGCAGTACTTC
CDR3aa: CAWRQGAYEQYF

j_gene: TRBJ2-7
v_gene: TRBV7-9
abundance: many
d_gene: -
CDR3nt: TGTGCCAGCAGCCTCGATGAAAGGGGGCAGTACTTC
CDR3aa: CASSLDERGQYF

j_gene: TRBJ2-7
v_gene: TRBV6-1
abundance: many
d_gene: -
CDR3nt: TGTGCCAGCAGTGAAGAAGGGACCTCGGGGTACGAGCAGTACTTC
CDR3aa: CASSEEGTSGYEQYF

j_gene: TRBJ2-7
v_gene: TRBV5-1
abundance: -
d_gene: TRBD1
CDR3nt: TGCGCCAGCAGCTTGCGTGGGACAGGGAGGCTCTACGAGCAGTACTTC
CDR3aa: CASSLRGTGRLYEQYF

j_gene: TRBJ2-7
v_gene: TRBV6-1
abundance: few
d_gene: TRBD2
CDR3nt: TGTGCCAGCAGTCTCTCCTCGCTAGCGGGAGGGGGAGAGCAGTACTTC
CDR3aa: CASSLSSLAGGGEQYF

j_gene: TRBJ2-7
v_gene: TRBV12-3/TRBV12-4
abundance: many
d_gene: -
CDR3nt: TGTGCCAGCAGTATGTCCAGGGCGCCCTACGAGCAGTACTTC
CDR3aa: CASSMSRAPYEQYF

j_gene: TRBJ1-5
v_gene: TRBV29-1
abundance: few
d_gene: -
CDR3nt: TGCAGCGATACTCCCTCGACATTTAGCAATCAGCCCCAGCATTTT
CDR3aa: CSDTPSTFSNQPQHF

j_gene: TRBJ1-5
v_gene: TRBV7-8
abundance: many
d_gene: -
CDR3nt: TGTGCCAGCAGCTTAGCAGGGATATTCGGTCAGCCCCAGCATTTT
CDR3aa: CASSLAGIFGQPQHF

j_gene: TRBJ1-5
v_gene: TRBV5-6
abundance: few
d_gene: -
CDR3nt: TGTGCCAGCAGCTTCTTTGGACCGGGTCGGCCCCAGCATTTT
CDR3aa: CASSFFGPGRPQHF

j_gene: TRBJ1-2
v_gene: TRBV6-4
abundance: many
d_gene: TRBD1
CDR3nt: TGTGCCAGCAGGCAATACGACCCCCGGGACAGGTTATATGGCTACACCTTC
CDR3aa: CASRQYDPRDRLYGYTF

j_gene: TRBJ1-5
v_gene: TRBV28
abundance: once
d_gene: TRBD1
CDR3nt: TGTGCCAGCCAGGGACAGAATCAGCCCCAGCATTTT
CDR3aa: CASQGQNQPQHF